A selection of T cell receptor beta chains follows, all from one sample in a study of blood T cells in healthy people across ages. TCRdb re-called the 5' RACE reads through MiXCR, storing one row per CDR3 protein. The sample carries 1,800,000 or so distinct CDR3 sequences, roughly two fifths recorded once. Sequencing input: blood. These TCRs come from a human donor in good health. Each CDR3 is given with its conserved first and last residue. The D gene is left open where the match is weak. Not all rows give a size; the values are once, few, many and, for expanded clones, a class.

D: .; V: TRBV5-1; J: TRBJ2-7; size: many; CDR3: CASSGDRYHEQYF; DNA: TGCGCCAGCAGCGGCGACAGGTACCACGAGCAGTACTTC
D: TRBD2; V: TRBV4-2; J: TRBJ2-3; size: .; CDR3: CASSPWGGKNTDTQYF; DNA: TGTGCCAGCAGCCCATGGGGGGGGAAGAACACAGATACGCAGTATTTT
D: .; V: TRBV6-2/TRBV6-3; J: TRBJ1-2; size: .; CDR3: CASSYSIGGYGYTF; DNA: TGTGCCAGCAGTTACTCGATAGGCGGCTATGGCTACACCTTC
D: TRBD1; V: TRBV7-6; J: TRBJ1-2; size: few; CDR3: CASSQRQGAYGYTF; DNA: TGTGCCAGCAGCCAGAGACAGGGGGCATATGGCTACACCTTC
D: .; V: TRBV4-2; J: TRBJ1-4; size: .; CDR3: CASSPLVRKELFF; DNA: TGTGCCAGCAGCCCGCTAGTCCGTAAGGAACTGTTTTTT
D: TRBD2; V: TRBV27; J: TRBJ2-1; size: few; CDR3: CAGSLSGAYNEQFF; DNA: TGTGCCGGCAGCCTTAGCGGGGCTTACAATGAGCAGTTCTTC
D: .; V: TRBV28; J: TRBJ1-4; size: .; CDR3: CASSLLWGDNYEKLFF; DNA: TGTGCCAGCAGTTTATTGTGGGGGGACAATTATGAAAAACTGTTTTTT
D: .; V: TRBV20-1; J: TRBJ2-1; size: few; CDR3: CSAKNIYNEQFF; DNA: TGCAGTGCTAAGAATATCTACAATGAGCAGTTCTTC
D: .; V: TRBV6-6; J: TRBJ2-5; size: .; CDR3: CASSYLTQETQYF; DNA: TGTGCCAGCAGTTATTTGACGCAAGAGACCCAGTACTTC
D: TRBD1; V: TRBV20-1; J: TRBJ1-2; size: .; CDR3: CSATRTGVVVYGYTF; DNA: TGCAGTGCTACTCGGACAGGGGTTGTAGTCTATGGCTACACCTTC
D: .; V: TRBV29-1; J: TRBJ2-7; size: .; CDR3: CSVADRTSYEQYF; DNA: TGCAGCGTTGCCGACAGAACCTCCTACGAGCAGTACTTC
D: TRBD1; V: TRBV2; J: TRBJ2-3; size: .; CDR3: CASSDPGGDTQYF; DNA: TGTGCCAGCAGTGACCCAGGGGGCGATACGCAGTATTTT
D: .; V: TRBV27; J: TRBJ2-7; size: many; CDR3: CASSSQTAYEQYF; DNA: TGTGCCAGCAGTTCCCAAACCGCCTACGAGCAGTACTTC
D: .; V: TRBV7-2; J: TRBJ1-1; size: .; CDR3: CASSLPSNRDTRTEAFF; DNA: TGTGCCAGCAGCTTGCCTTCTAACCGGGACACGAGGACTGAAGCTTTCTTT
D: .; V: TRBV11-2; J: TRBJ1-4; size: .; CDR3: CASSARGGNNEKLFF; DNA: TGTGCCAGCAGCGCGCGGGGGGGAAATAATGAAAAACTGTTTTTT
D: .; V: TRBV2; J: TRBJ1-5; size: .; CDR3: CASRHPSNQPQHF; DNA: TGTGCCAGCAGACACCCTAGCAATCAGCCCCAGCATTTT
D: .; V: TRBV20-1; J: TRBJ2-7; size: .; CDR3: CSAKTVSYEQYF; DNA: TGCAGTGCTAAGACGGTCTCCTACGAGCAGTACTTC
D: .; V: TRBV23-1; J: TRBJ2-4; size: .; CDR3: CASSQFEWQDDLAKNIQYF; DNA: TGCGCCAGCAGTCAATTCGAATGGCAGGACGACCTAGCCAAAAACATTCAGTACTTC
D: TRBD1; V: TRBV20-1; J: TRBJ1-2; size: .; CDR3: CSARNRGTFNYGYTF; DNA: TGCAGTGCTAGGAACAGGGGAACATTTAACTATGGCTACACCTTC
D: TRBD1; V: TRBV6-2/TRBV6-3; J: TRBJ1-5; size: once; CDR3: CASRKTGVNQPQHF; DNA: TGTGCCAGCAGAAAGACAGGGGTAAATCAGCCCCAGCATTTT
D: TRBD1; V: TRBV20-1; J: TRBJ2-7; size: .; CDR3: CSAGTGAPYEQYF; DNA: TGCAGTGCCGGGACAGGGGCTCCCTACGAGCAGTACTTC
D: TRBD1; V: TRBV20-1; J: TRBJ2-5; size: .; CDR3: CSASSTGEETQYF; DNA: TGCAGTGCTAGTTCGACAGGGGAAGAGACCCAGTACTTC
D: TRBD1; V: TRBV20-1; J: TRBJ2-1; size: .; CDR3: CSARVWGTGSNEQFF; DNA: TGCAGTGCTAGAGTGTGGGGGACAGGGTCAAATGAGCAGTTCTTC
D: .; V: TRBV29-1; J: TRBJ1-1; size: .; CDR3: CSVSLTEGYTEAFF; DNA: TGCAGCGTTTCTTTGACAGAGGGATACACTGAAGCTTTCTTT
D: .; V: TRBV6-1; J: TRBJ1-2; size: many; CDR3: CASSWGRDYGYTF; DNA: TGTGCCAGCAGTTGGGGCAGAGACTATGGCTACACCTTC
D: TRBD2; V: TRBV7-2; J: TRBJ2-1; size: .; CDR3: CASSRRMLADSYNEQFF; DNA: TGTGCCAGCAGCAGACGGATGCTAGCGGACTCCTACAATGAGCAGTTCTTC
D: TRBD1; V: TRBV4-2; J: TRBJ2-3; size: few; CDR3: CASSPAGTGPAGDTQYF; DNA: TGTGCCAGCAGCCCCGCCGGGACAGGGCCGGCGGGGGATACGCAGTATTTT
D: .; V: TRBV6-2/TRBV6-3; J: TRBJ1-6; size: .; CDR3: CASNRATGPYNLPLHF; DNA: TGTGCCAGCAACCGAGCGACGGGTCCTTATAATTTACCCCTCCACTTT
D: .; V: TRBV4-3; J: TRBJ2-3; size: many; CDR3: CASSQDPTDTQYF; DNA: TGCGCCAGCAGCCAAGATCCCACAGATACGCAGTATTTT
D: TRBD1; V: TRBV7-2; J: TRBJ2-7; size: few; CDR3: CASSLGQGKSYEQYF; DNA: TGTGCCAGCAGCTTAGGACAGGGAAAATCCTACGAGCAGTACTTC
D: TRBD2; V: TRBV4-3; J: TRBJ2-2; size: .; CDR3: CASSQGLSGGAGELFF; DNA: TGCGCCAGCAGCCAAGGACTAAGCGGGGGGGCCGGGGAGCTGTTTTTT
D: .; V: TRBV7-2; J: TRBJ1-2; size: once; CDR3: CASSLGGMNYGYTF; DNA: TGTGCCAGCAGCTTAGGCGGAATGAACTATGGCTACACCTTC
D: .; V: TRBV7-9; J: TRBJ1-2; size: few; CDR3: CASSPSVDYTF; DNA: TGTGCCAGCAGCCCGTCAGTGGACTACACCTTC
D: .; V: TRBV6-2/TRBV6-3; J: TRBJ1-2; size: few; CDR3: CASSSLPQTAGYGYTF; DNA: TGTGCCAGCAGCTCCCTTCCTCAGACAGCCGGCTATGGCTACACCTTC
D: .; V: TRBV6-5; J: TRBJ1-1; size: .; CDR3: CASRTITEAFF; DNA: TGTGCCAGCAGGACGATCACTGAAGCTTTCTTT
D: TRBD1; V: TRBV10-2; J: TRBJ2-1; size: .; CDR3: CASSTTGGTPNEQFF; DNA: TGCGCCAGCAGTACAACAGGGGGCACTCCCAATGAGCAGTTCTTC
D: .; V: TRBV28; J: TRBJ1-2; size: .; CDR3: CASTLLHNKVDGYTF; DNA: TGTGCCAGCACCCTCCTGCATAACAAGGTGGATGGCTACACCTTC
D: TRBD2; V: TRBV7-8; J: TRBJ2-3; size: .; CDR3: CASSRRPTSGGAIDTQYF; DNA: TGTGCCAGCAGCCGGAGACCGACTAGCGGGGGGGCGATAGATACGCAGTATTTT
D: .; V: TRBV29-1; J: TRBJ1-1; size: .; CDR3: CGSRGGTEAFF; DNA: TGCGGCAGCAGGGGTGGCACTGAAGCTTTCTTT
D: TRBD2; V: TRBV29-1; J: TRBJ2-4; size: few; CDR3: CSVVPAGAALAKNIQYF; DNA: TGCAGCGTTGTTCCAGCGGGGGCCGCTCTAGCCAAAAACATTCAGTACTTC
D: .; V: TRBV7-9; J: TRBJ1-1; size: .; CDR3: CASSLTSSTEAFF; DNA: TGTGCCAGCAGCTTGACGTCGTCTACTGAAGCTTTCTTT
D: TRBD1; V: TRBV11-1; J: TRBJ2-4; size: few; CDR3: CASSPRTGRAKNIQYF; DNA: TGTGCCAGCAGCCCTCGGACAGGGAGAGCCAAAAACATTCAGTACTTC
D: .; V: TRBV7-8; J: TRBJ2-2; size: .; CDR3: CASSANRAGTGELFF; DNA: TGTGCCAGCAGCGCAAACAGGGCGGGCACCGGGGAGCTGTTTTTT
D: .; V: TRBV2; J: TRBJ2-5; size: many; CDR3: CASSELLETQYF; DNA: TGTGCCAGCAGTGAACTTTTAGAGACCCAGTACTTC
D: TRBD2; V: TRBV12-3/TRBV12-4; J: TRBJ2-1; size: few; CDR3: CASSLHSGGRSEQFF; DNA: TGTGCCAGCAGTCTCCATAGCGGGGGCCGGAGTGAGCAGTTCTTC
D: TRBD1; V: TRBV7-2; J: TRBJ1-2; size: .; CDR3: CASSSRTGPPNYGYTF; DNA: TGTGCCAGCAGCTCAAGGACAGGACCGCCTAACTATGGCTACACCTTC
D: .; V: TRBV9; J: TRBJ2-3; size: .; CDR3: CASGVRFSGASTDTQYF; DNA: TGTGCCAGCGGTGTTCGCTTCTCCGGAGCTAGCACAGATACGCAGTATTTT
D: .; V: TRBV2; J: TRBJ2-1; size: .; CDR3: CASSEAGSDEQFF; DNA: TGTGCCAGCAGTGAGGCGGGTTCAGATGAGCAGTTCTTC
D: TRBD1; V: TRBV5-1; J: TRBJ2-3; size: .; CDR3: CAGSLGDRNTDTQYF; DNA: TGCGCCGGCAGCTTGGGGGACAGAAACACAGATACGCAGTATTTT
D: .; V: TRBV7-6; J: TRBJ2-3; size: .; CDR3: CASSFYNTQYF; DNA: TGTGCCAGCAGCTTTTATAATACGCAGTATTTT